This T cell receptor (beta chain) is drawn from a study of long-term antiretroviral therapy in people with HIV. Every donor contributed at least one pre-ART and at least two post-ART PBMC samples. Trimming took off 1 base at V and 7 bases at J, with 14 bases between the two ends. Germline CDR1 reads SEHNR; CDR2 reads FQNEAQ (reference sequence). The CDR3 is 15 residues long. Samples were assayed with immunoSEQ v3.0 at survey level. Clones were sequenced by immunoSEQ multiplex PCR, and TCRdb holds only the in-frame ones, with some missing. Of approximately 25,000 clones in the sample, around 83% are singletons; the top ten hold roughly 2.3%. Note on this clone: Its target is unknown.

Study outcomes and limitations: Across all time points, the repertoire was dominated by clones that expanded before ART. Blood obtained between about 2004 and 2017 may reflect older ART regimens. Documentation of ART adherence, viral resistance or therapy changes was absent.

This sequence was found in a man in his fifties with HIV. The chain carries TRBV7-9 and TRBJ2-1; tentatively, D is TRBD1 or TRBD2 (6 bases each). The sequenced sample was unsorted PBMCs, obtained 3 years after starting antiretroviral therapy. CDR3 sequence reads: CASSLVGGLKNEQFF. The CDR3 bases are TGTGCCAGCAGCTTAGTAGGGGGGCTTAAGAATGAGCAGTTCTTC.